The 30 T cell receptor beta chains presented below share a single source sample, sequenced in a study of vaccination and CD4 T cells after COVID-19. Sequence data for DNA of cultured CD4+ T cells were generated by the Oncomine TCR Beta short-read assay. TCRdb passed the PCR reads through MiXCR, listing each CDR3 protein once. The sample carries roughly 15,000 distinct CDR3 sequences, approximately 26% recorded once. These TCRs are of unknown antigen specificity. Specified treatment: roughly 11-day PBMC culture with coronavirus spike peptide pools or control peptides (ViraFEST assay). Source material: cultured CD4+ T cells from blood. All receptors come from a human donor with COVID-19.

For this clonotype: A much larger clone sits a single nucleotide away, making a read error possible. The V and J genes are TRBV15 and TRBJ1-1; D is undetermined. The V gene's germline CDR1 is LNHNV and CDR2 YYDKDF (reference sequence). Trimming shortened V by 1 base and J by 4 bases, and 4 bases separated the two germline ends. The length of the CDR3 is 12 residues. The CDR3: CATSRAGTEAFF. CDR3 bases: TGTGCCACCAGCAGAGCTGGCACTGAAGCTTTCTTT.

This clonotype showed up just a few times. This chain uses TRBV2 with TRBJ1-2; D may be TRBD1 (5 bases). Per germline, CDR1 SNHLY and CDR2 FYNNEI. Trimming took off 7 bases at V and 8 bases at J, with 14 bases between the two ends. This CDR3 is 12 amino acids long. CDR3 in amino acids: CASTLGVGGYTF. The CDR3 DNA sequence: TGTGCCAGCACTCTGGGGGTTGGCGGCTACACCTTC.

This chain connects TRBV10-3 to TRBJ2-3, with TRBD2 matching over 8 bases. This CDR3 region has 16 residues. V was pared by 6 bases and J by 3 bases, with 11 bases of the junction left unmatched. CDR1 and CDR2 (germline): ENHRY, SYGVKD. The CDR3 bases are TGTGCCATCAGGGAAGTCAGCGGGGGTATAACAGATACGCAGTATTTT. It is translated as CAIREVSGGITDTQYF.

This clonotype was recorded a few times. This rearrangement joins TRBV10-1 to TRBJ2-2; 10 nucleotides agree with TRBD2. Per germline, CDR1 WNHNN and CDR2 SYGVQD (reference sequence). CDR3 length: 18 amino acids. Trimming at V came to 0 bases and at J to 0 bases, leaving 4 bases not matched to a gene. The CDR3 protein is CASSESSGGDTNTGELFF. The DNA of the CDR3 is TGCGCCAGCAGTGAGTCCAGCGGGGGGGACACGAACACCGGGGAGCTGTTTTTT.

This chain links TRBV2 with TRBJ1-2; D unclear. Per germline, CDR1 SNHLY and CDR2 FYNNEI. The CDR3 sequence is 14 residues long. Trimming removed 0 bases at V and 6 bases at J, with 11 bases between. CDR3 in DNA: TGTGCCAGCAGTGAAGCAAGAGGACCGAATGGCTACACCTTC. Protein: CASSEARGPNGYTF.

The DNA of the CDR3 is TGTGCCAGCAGCCAAGATGAGGGGCGGCTCGAACCTAGGGCCAAAAACATTCAGTACTTC. This sequence encodes CASSQDEGRLEPRAKNIQYF. The V call is TRBV3-1, the J call TRBJ2-4; D possibly uses TRBD1 or TRBD2 (5 bases each). Germline V lookup: CDR1 LGHDT, CDR2 YNNKEL (reference sequence). The germline V and J ends were trimmed by 0 bases and 1 base, with 22 bases remaining between them. The CDR3 is made up of 20 amino acids.

The chain recombines TRBV7-2 with TRBJ2-7; the D is unclear. The CDR3 runs to 11 residues. V lost 4 bases and J lost 4, with 5 bases in between. Germline V gene data show CDR1 as SGHTA and CDR2 as FQGNSA. Here the CDR3 DNA reads TGTGCCAGCAGCTCCGAGTACGAGCAGTACTTC. It yields the protein CASSSEYEQYF.

On this clonotype itself: The junction differs from germline at one of its ends, possibly a read error. The chain couples TRBV12-3 or TRBV12-4 to TRBJ2-3; 8 nucleotides agree with TRBD1. This CDR3 has 14 residues. The CDR3 region is CASDRTGMTDTQFF. CDR3 in DNA: TGTGCCAGCGACCGGACAGGGATGACAGATACGCAGTTTTTT.

The chain joins TRBV27 to TRBJ2-7; D might be TRBD2 (6 bases). Trimming stripped 5 bases from V and 3 bases from J, with 14 bases between. The CDR3 extends over 14 amino acids. The germline gives CDR1 MNHEY, CDR2 SMNVEV (reference sequence). This CDR3 reads CASSNPGDDYEQYF. CDR3 in DNA: TGTGCCAGCAGTAACCCGGGGGACGACTACGAGCAGTACTTC.

This clonotype was counted a few times. A read error may account for a junction end that differs from germline. The gene calls are TRBV20-1 and TRBJ1-1; D possibly corresponds to TRBD1 (5 bases). Germline assignment: CDR1 DFQATT and CDR2 SNEGSKA (reference sequence). The CDR3 is 14 residues long. The CDR3 DNA reads TGCAGTGCGAGAGGGGTACCCGGGGGCACTGAAGCTTTCTTT. It yields the protein CSARGVPGGTEAFF.

The genes are TRBV12-3 or TRBV12-4 and TRBJ2-5; tentative D call: TRBD1 (6 bases). V lost 5 bases, J lost 2 bases, and 12 bases lay in between. The CDR3 is made up of 14 amino acids. CDR3 bases: TGTGCCAGCAGTGTAGGACAGCCACAAGAGACCCAGTACTTC. Its protein is CASSVGQPQETQYF.

This rearrangement joins TRBV5-1 to TRBJ1-1; D uncertain. The CDR3 covers 18 residues. The V end lost 1 base, the J end lost 0 bases, and 19 bases lay between the germline ends. Germline V gene lookup returns CDR1 SGHRS and CDR2 YFSETQ. The CDR3 sequence: CASSLMWTPKAMNTEAFF. CDR3 DNA: TGCGCCAGCAGCTTGATGTGGACTCCAAAAGCCATGAACACTGAAGCTTTCTTT.

The chain has TRBV11-3 and TRBJ2-7, with D perhaps TRBD1 (5 bases). The CDR3 is made up of 13 amino acids. V was pared by 5 bases and J by 5 bases, with 13 bases between. Germline assignment: CDR1 SGHNT and CDR2 YENEEA. The CDR3 DNA is TGTGCCAGCAGCCTACAGGTGAACCACGAGCAGTACTTC. Translated, it gives CASSLQVNHEQYF.

The table lists this clonotype with a few counts. The V and J genes are TRBV28 and TRBJ2-2, with no clear D. The length of the CDR3 is 13 residues. Trimming cost V 6 bases and J 3 bases, with 8 bases left between them. CDR1 is MDHEN, CDR2 SYDVKM, per germline. CDR3 sequence: CASSRSDTGELFF. For the CDR3, the DNA is TGTGCCAGCAGCCGCTCGGACACCGGGGAGCTGTTTTTT.

This clonotype was seen a handful of times. CDR3 sequence reads: CSVVLPNTNYGYTF. The CDR3 nucleotides read TGCAGCGTTGTCCTGCCCAACACTAACTATGGCTACACCTTC. The genes are TRBV29-1 and TRBJ1-2, with D unclear. Trimming left V 4 bases short and J 0 bases short, with 12 bases between. The CDR3 has 14 residues. CDR1 is SQVTM, CDR2 ANQGSEA, per germline.

This clonotype is classed as medium-sized. The rearrangement uses TRBV20-1 and TRBJ1-5; the D is unclear. CDR3 size: 18 residues. The V end lost 7 bases, the J end lost 1 base, and 26 bases lay between the germline ends. The germline V gene has CDR1 DFQATT and CDR2 SNEGSKA (reference sequence). The CDR3 DNA is TGCAGTGTCGAGAGAGCAAATGTTCGACACAGCAGCAATCAGCCCCAGCATTTT. Translated: CSVERANVRHSSNQPQHF.

The rearrangement links TRBV27 to TRBJ2-1, with TRBD2 identical over 13 bases. The CDR3 covers 16 residues. V gave up 5 bases and J gave up 2 bases; unmatched junction bases: 3. CDR1 and CDR2 from the germline V gene are MNHEY and SMNVEV (reference sequence). The CDR3 protein is CASSVTSGGAYNEQFF. In nucleotides, the CDR3 is TGTGCCAGCAGTGTTACTAGCGGGGGGGCCTACAATGAGCAGTTCTTC.

The chain has TRBV6-2 or TRBV6-3 and TRBJ1-2, with a tentative D call TRBD1 (5 bases). The CDR3 runs to 13 residues. V lost 6 bases, J lost 7 bases, and 15 bases lay in between. Germline values: CDR1 MNHEY, CDR2 SVGEGT. The CDR3 region is CASRSDTTGGYTF. The CDR3 coding sequence is TGTGCCAGCAGGTCGGACACGACCGGTGGCTACACCTTC.

The J gene is TRBJ1-1, the V gene TRBV28, with D tentatively TRBD1 (5 bases). The V end was cut by 8 bases, the J end by 1 base, with 11 bases between. This CDR3 is built from 13 residues. Germline loops: CDR1 MDHEN, CDR2 SYDVKM. The CDR3 protein is CASRRQTNTEAFF. Here the CDR3 DNA reads TGTGCCAGCCGCAGACAGACGAACACTGAAGCTTTCTTT.

The rearrangement joins TRBV24-1 to TRBJ1-5; TRBD1 might be the D (6 bases). The CDR3 runs to 16 residues. CDR1 KGHDR and CDR2 SFDVKD come from the germline V gene. V lost 3 bases to trimming and J lost 1 base, with 12 bases between them. CDR3 sequence: CATSDAGHSSNQPQHF. For the CDR3, the DNA is TGTGCCACCAGTGATGCGGGACACTCAAGCAATCAGCCCCAGCATTTT.

Only one count was recorded for this clonotype. This sequence joins TRBV11-2 and TRBJ2-7, with 8 bases lining up with TRBD2. Germline CDR1 reads SGHAT; CDR2 reads FQNNGV. V gave up 7 bases and J gave up 6 bases; unmatched junction bases: 11. The CDR3 contains 14 residues. The CDR3 DNA reads as TGTGCCAGCACCGAATGGGGGCTAGCGGGCGAGCAGTACTTC. As protein: CASTEWGLAGEQYF.

The chain uses TRBV6-1 and TRBJ2-5; D gene unclear. Germline V gene sequence: CDR1 MNHNS, CDR2 SASEGT. This CDR3 is built from 14 residues. Trimming shortened V by 5 bases and J by 5 bases, and 15 bases separated the two germline ends. The CDR3 nucleotides read TGTGCCAGCAGTCTCCGGACGGTAGGGGAGACCCAGTACTTC. This sequence encodes CASSLRTVGETQYF.

This chain connects TRBV12-3 or TRBV12-4 to TRBJ2-5; tentative D call: TRBD1 (6 bases). Deletions cut 7 bases from V and 5 bases from J, with 14 bases between. The CDR3 consists of 13 residues. The CDR3 is CASTARGRETQYF. The DNA for the CDR3 is TGTGCCAGCACCGCCAGGGGAAGGGAGACCCAGTACTTC.

This chain links TRBV27 with TRBJ2-7; 8 bases are shared with TRBD2. Germline CDR1 and CDR2: MNHEY and SMNVEV (reference sequence). The CDR3 sequence is 15 residues long. Trimming removed 6 bases from V and 7 bases from J; junction bases left unmatched: 14. CDR3 sequence reads: CASSQRAGGLGEQYF. CDR3 nucleotide sequence: TGTGCCAGCAGCCAGCGTGCGGGGGGCTTAGGAGAGCAGTACTTC.

V and J are TRBV18 and TRBJ2-5; perhaps D is TRBD1 or TRBD2 (6 bases each). The CDR3 spans 13 residues. Germline V CDR1 and CDR2: KGHSH, LQKENI. The ends were cut back, 9 bases at V and 2 bases at J, with 13 bases in the middle. The CDR3 loop reads CASGGGSQETQYF. CDR3 DNA sequence: TGTGCCAGTGGAGGGGGATCACAAGAGACCCAGTACTTC. Based on the CDR3 plus reference TRBV18 and TRBJ2-5, the full variable domain is NAGVMQNPRHLVRRRGQEARLRCSPMKGHSHVYWYRQLPEEGLKFMVYLQKENIIDESGMPKERFSAEFPKEGPSILRIQQVVRGDSAAYFCASGGGSQETQYFGPGTRLLVL.

This chain uses TRBV3-1 with TRBJ2-2; D not resolved. The CDR3 is 15 amino acids. Germline V gives CDR1 LGHDT, CDR2 YNNKEL (reference sequence). Trimming pared 2 bases from V and 1 base from J, leaving 8 bases between. This chain's CDR3 is CASSQMVVNTGELFF. CDR3 bases: TGTGCCAGCAGCCAAATGGTGGTGAACACCGGGGAGCTGTTTTTT.

The sample holds a few counts of this clonotype. The chain has TRBV7-2 and TRBJ1-2, with 7 positions matching TRBD1. After removal of 5 bases from V and 4 bases from J, the junction contained 7 bases not matched to a gene. The CDR3 loop spans 14 amino acids. The V gene's germline CDR1 is SGHTA and CDR2 FQGNSA. The CDR3 sequence: CASSLTTGVYGYTF. CDR3 nucleotide sequence: TGTGCCAGCAGCCTCACTACAGGGGTCTATGGCTACACCTTC.

This chain joins TRBV18 and TRBJ2-7, with no clear D. The CDR3 has 14 residues. Germline CDR1 is KGHSH and CDR2 is LQKENI. V dropped 2 bases and J dropped 4 bases, with 12 bases sitting between them. The CDR3 spells CASSPSGLTYEQYF. CDR3 DNA: TGTGCCAGCTCACCAAGTGGCCTAACTTACGAGCAGTACTTC.

CDR3 sequence reads: CATSRATGGLFSGANVLTF. CDR3 DNA: TGTGCCACCAGCCGCGCAACCGGGGGGCTGTTCTCTGGGGCCAACGTCCTGACTTTC. V is TRBV15 and J is TRBJ2-6, with D possibly being TRBD2 (7 bases). The germline V gene has CDR1 LNHNV and CDR2 YYDKDF (reference sequence). V gave up 5 bases and J gave up 0 bases, with 20 bases separating them. The CDR3 spans 19 residues.

By share of the sample, this clonotype is medium-sized. The chain combines TRBV6-1 with TRBJ1-2, with TRBD1 matching 7 bases. The V gene's germline CDR1 is MNHNS and CDR2 SASEGT. The ends lost 2 bases at V and 8 bases at J; junction bases unmatched: 8. The CDR3 is 14 residues long. CDR3 nucleotide sequence: TGTGCCAGCAGTGAATTTAACAGGGGTGGAGGCTACACCTTC. Translated: CASSEFNRGGGYTF.